Below, one TCR beta chain is given with its context. Its antigen is currently unknown. This sample is part of a study of blood T cells in healthy people across ages. Study results and caveats: When set beside aged donors, long-lived donors presented more naive CD4+ cells and higher diversity.

The study drew donors from healthy Caucasian individuals in Russia aged roughly 6 to 100. The germline V and J ends were trimmed by 0 bases and 8 bases, with 14 bases remaining between them. The CDR3 sequence is 15 residues long. Germline assignment: CDR1 SGHDN and CDR2 FVKESK. A second PCR of 7 to 11 cycles used a sample-barcoded 5' primer and a J-beta primer mix. Any given sample supplied a minimum of 2.5 million CDR3-containing paired-end reads. A single record per CDR3 protein comes from TCRdb applying MiXCR to the 5' RACE reads. The sample has 790,000 or so distinct CDR3 sequences; around 50% are singletons.

Sequenced input: blood. The rearrangement uses TRBV14 and TRBJ2-1; D might be TRBD1 (5 bases). The sequence derives from a man aged 40-49 years in good health. The CDR3 DNA sequence: TGTGCCAGCAGCCAAGATTGGCAGGGTCTGCATGAGCAGTTCTTC. Protein sequence: CASSQDWQGLHEQFF.